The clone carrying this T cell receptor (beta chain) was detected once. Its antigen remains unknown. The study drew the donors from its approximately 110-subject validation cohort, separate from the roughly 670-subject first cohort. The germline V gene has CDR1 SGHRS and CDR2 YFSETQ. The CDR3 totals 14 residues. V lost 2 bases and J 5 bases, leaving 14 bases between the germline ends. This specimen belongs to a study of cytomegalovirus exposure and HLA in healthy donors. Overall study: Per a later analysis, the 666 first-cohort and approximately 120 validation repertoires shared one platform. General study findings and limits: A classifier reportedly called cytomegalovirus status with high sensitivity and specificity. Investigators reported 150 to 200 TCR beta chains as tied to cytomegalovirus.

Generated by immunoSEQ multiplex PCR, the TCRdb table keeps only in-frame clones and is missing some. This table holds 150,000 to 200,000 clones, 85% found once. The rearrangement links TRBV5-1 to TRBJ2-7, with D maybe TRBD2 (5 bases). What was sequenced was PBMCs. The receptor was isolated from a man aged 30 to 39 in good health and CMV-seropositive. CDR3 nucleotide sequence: TGCGCCAGCAGCTTAAGAGGGTTGGGTGACGAGCAGTACTTC. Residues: CASSLRGLGDEQYF.